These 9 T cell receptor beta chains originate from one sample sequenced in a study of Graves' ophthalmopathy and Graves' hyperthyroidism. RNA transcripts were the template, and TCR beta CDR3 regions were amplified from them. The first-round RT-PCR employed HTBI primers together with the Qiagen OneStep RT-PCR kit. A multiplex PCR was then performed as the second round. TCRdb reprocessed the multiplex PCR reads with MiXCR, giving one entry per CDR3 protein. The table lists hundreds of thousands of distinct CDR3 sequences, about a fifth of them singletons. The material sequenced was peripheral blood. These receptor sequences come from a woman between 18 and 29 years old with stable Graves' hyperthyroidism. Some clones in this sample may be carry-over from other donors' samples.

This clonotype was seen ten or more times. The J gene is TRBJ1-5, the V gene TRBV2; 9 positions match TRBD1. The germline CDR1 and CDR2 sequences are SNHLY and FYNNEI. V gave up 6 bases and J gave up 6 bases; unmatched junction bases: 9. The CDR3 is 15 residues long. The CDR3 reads CASRTTGTGFQPQHF. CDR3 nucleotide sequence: TGTGCCAGCAGAACCACCGGGACAGGGTTTCAGCCCCAGCATTTT.

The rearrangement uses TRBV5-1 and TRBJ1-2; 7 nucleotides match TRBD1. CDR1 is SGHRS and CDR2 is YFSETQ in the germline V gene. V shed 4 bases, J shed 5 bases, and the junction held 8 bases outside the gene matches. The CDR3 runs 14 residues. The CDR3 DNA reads TGCGCCAGCAGCGCCGGGGACAGCTTTTATGGCTACACCTTC. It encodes CASSAGDSFYGYTF.

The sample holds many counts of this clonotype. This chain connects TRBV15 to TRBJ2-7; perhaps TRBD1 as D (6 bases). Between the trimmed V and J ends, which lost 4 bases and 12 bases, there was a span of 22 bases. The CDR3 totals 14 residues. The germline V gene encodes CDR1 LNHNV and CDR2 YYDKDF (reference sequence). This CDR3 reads CATSTARDKTGRYF. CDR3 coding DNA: TGTGCCACCAGCACAGCAAGGGACAAGACAGGACGGTACTTC.

DNA of the CDR3: TGTGCCAGCTCACCACCGAGTAAGATGAACACTGAAGCTTTCTTT. Encoded protein: CASSPPSKMNTEAFF. The rearrangement links TRBV18 to TRBJ1-1; D ambiguous. The CDR3 extends over 15 amino acids. V lost 0 bases and J lost 0, with 8 bases in between. The germline CDR1 and CDR2 sequences are KGHSH and LQKENI.

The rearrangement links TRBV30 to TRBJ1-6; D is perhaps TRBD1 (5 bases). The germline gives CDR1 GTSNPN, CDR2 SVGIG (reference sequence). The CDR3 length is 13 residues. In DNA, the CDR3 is TGTGCTGCCGCGGACACGAAGATTTCACCCCTCCACTTT. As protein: CAAADTKISPLHF.

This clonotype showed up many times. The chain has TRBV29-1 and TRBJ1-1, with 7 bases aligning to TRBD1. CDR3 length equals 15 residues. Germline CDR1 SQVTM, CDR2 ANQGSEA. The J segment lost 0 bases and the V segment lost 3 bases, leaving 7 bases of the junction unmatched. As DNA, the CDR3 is TGCAGCGTTGAGGGCGACAGGGTACTGAACACTGAAGCTTTCTTT. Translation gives CSVEGDRVLNTEAFF.

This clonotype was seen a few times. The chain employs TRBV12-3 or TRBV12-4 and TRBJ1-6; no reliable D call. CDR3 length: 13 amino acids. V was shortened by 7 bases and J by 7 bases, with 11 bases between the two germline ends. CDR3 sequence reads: CASTPVENSPLHF. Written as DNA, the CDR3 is TGTGCCAGCACCCCGGTGGAGAATTCACCCCTCCACTTT.

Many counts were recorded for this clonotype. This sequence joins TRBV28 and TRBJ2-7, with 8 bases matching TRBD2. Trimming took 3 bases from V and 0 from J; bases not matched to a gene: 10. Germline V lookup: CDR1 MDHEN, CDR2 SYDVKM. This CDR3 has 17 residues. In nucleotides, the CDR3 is TGTGCCAGCAGTTTGCCCCTCCCCGGGACTAGCTCCTACGAGCAGTACTTC. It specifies CASSLPLPGTSSYEQYF.

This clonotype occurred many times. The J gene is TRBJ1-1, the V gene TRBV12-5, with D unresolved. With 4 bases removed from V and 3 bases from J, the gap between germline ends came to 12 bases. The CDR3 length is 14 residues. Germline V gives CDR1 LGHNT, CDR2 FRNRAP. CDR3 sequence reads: CASGSGGSYTEAFF. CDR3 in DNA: TGTGCTAGTGGTTCCGGCGGCAGTTACACTGAAGCTTTCTTT.